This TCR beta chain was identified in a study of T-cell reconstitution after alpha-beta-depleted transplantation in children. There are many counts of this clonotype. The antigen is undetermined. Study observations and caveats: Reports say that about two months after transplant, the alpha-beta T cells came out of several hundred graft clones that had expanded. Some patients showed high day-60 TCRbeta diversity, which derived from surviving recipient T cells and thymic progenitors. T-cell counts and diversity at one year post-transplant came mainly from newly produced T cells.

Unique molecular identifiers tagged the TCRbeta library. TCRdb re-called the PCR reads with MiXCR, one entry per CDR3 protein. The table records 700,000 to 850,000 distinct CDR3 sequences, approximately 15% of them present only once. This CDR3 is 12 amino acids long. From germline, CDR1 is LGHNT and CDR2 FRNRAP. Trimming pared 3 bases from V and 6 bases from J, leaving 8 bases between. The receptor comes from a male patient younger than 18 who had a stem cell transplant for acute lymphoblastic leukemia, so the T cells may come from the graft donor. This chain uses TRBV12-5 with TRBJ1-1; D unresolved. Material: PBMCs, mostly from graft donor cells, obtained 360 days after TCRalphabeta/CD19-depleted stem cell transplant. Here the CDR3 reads CASGLGIPEAFF. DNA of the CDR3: TGTGCTAGTGGTTTAGGGATACCTGAAGCTTTCTTT.